A single sample is the source of the 26 T cell receptor beta chains below, sequenced in a study of control samples from healthy donors and cancer patients. The data were produced by immunoSEQ multiplex PCR, yet TCRdb's version contains in-frame clones alone and is incomplete. The data hold fewer than 300,000 clones, with around 79% observed a single time. Sequences were obtained from PBMCs. The source of these receptors is a woman aged 60-75 years with lung cancer.

The chain has TRBV5-4 and TRBJ2-5, with 8 bases matching TRBD1. The V gene end was trimmed by 0 bases and the J gene end by 5 bases; junction bases not matched to a gene: 6. The germline V gene encodes CDR1 SGHNT and CDR2 YYREEE (reference sequence). The CDR3 totals 15 residues. This CDR3 reads CASSLGPGGLETQYF. DNA of the CDR3: TGTGCCAGCAGCTTGGGCCCAGGGGGCTTGGAGACCCAGTACTTC.

This rearrangement joins TRBV12-5 to TRBJ1-2, with TRBD1 matching over 7 bases. This CDR3 has 13 amino acids. Germline CDR1 LGHNT, CDR2 FRNRAP. J was trimmed by 8 bases and V by 5 bases; bases with no gene match: 8. As DNA, the CDR3 is TGTGCTAGTGGTATGCTGACAGGGTTAGGCTACACCTTC. It yields the protein CASGMLTGLGYTF. Full variable domain (missing parts from reference TRBV12-5 and TRBJ1-2): DARVTQTPRHKVTEMGQEVTMRCQPILGHNTVFWYRQTMMQGLELLAYFRNRAPLDDSGMPKDRFSAEMPDATLATLKIQPSEPRDSAVYFCASGMLTGLGYTFGSGTRLTVV.

The chain is built from TRBV6-5 and TRBJ1-5; tentative D call: TRBD1 (5 bases). Between the trimmed V and J ends, which lost 6 bases and 5 bases, there was a span of 8 bases. Germline values: CDR1 MNHEY, CDR2 SVGAGI. The CDR3 loop spans 12 amino acids. This CDR3 is CASRSGHQPQHF. The CDR3 nucleotides read TGTGCCAGCAGGTCAGGGCATCAGCCCCAGCATTTT.

V usage is TRBV6-6 and J usage is TRBJ2-3; TRBD2 aligns across 8 bases. V gave up 6 bases and J gave up 2 bases; unmatched junction bases: 7. This CDR3 is 15 amino acids long. Germline CDR1 and CDR2: MNHNY and SVGAGI (reference sequence). CDR3 residues: CASSPSGSNTDTQYF. The CDR3 nucleotides are TGTGCCAGCAGCCCGAGCGGGAGCAACACAGATACGCAGTATTTT.

The genes are TRBV10-1 and TRBJ1-1, with 9 positions matching TRBD1. With V trimmed by 6 bases and J by 2 bases, 10 bases remained unmatched. This CDR3 spans 16 amino acids. From germline, CDR1 is WNHNN and CDR2 SYGVQD (reference sequence). The CDR3 spells CASSRTGAPGNTEAFF. The CDR3 DNA reads TGCGCCAGCAGCCGGACAGGGGCGCCTGGAAACACTGAAGCTTTCTTT.

CDR3 sequence: CAWNKGTHQPQHF. The CDR3 DNA sequence: TGTGCCTGGAATAAGGGCACACATCAGCCCCAGCATTTT. The chain joins TRBV30 to TRBJ1-5; D not certain. This CDR3 is built from 13 residues. Germline loops: CDR1 GTSNPN, CDR2 SVGIG (reference sequence). The V gene lost 4 bases and the J gene lost 5 bases, with 12 bases spanning the gap.

V usage is TRBV11-3 and J usage is TRBJ2-7, with TRBD1 identical over 11 bases. CDR1 and CDR2 (germline): SGHNT, YENEEA. V lost 3 bases, J lost 2 bases, and 3 bases stayed unmatched. This CDR3 contains 15 residues. The CDR3 bases are TGTGCCAGCAGCTTGGGACAGGGGGTCGCCTACGAGCAGTACTTC. Encoded protein: CASSLGQGVAYEQYF.

The chain carries TRBV24-1 and TRBJ2-1, with 7 positions matching TRBD1. The germline gives CDR1 KGHDR, CDR2 SFDVKD. The CDR3 loop spans 23 amino acids. Losses at the gene ends were 0 bases for V and 1 base for J; bases not matched to a gene: 23. Written as DNA, the CDR3 is TGTGCCACCAGTGATTTGGAGGGGGCCTCACCTACTTACGGCCGTTCTTCCTACAATGAGCAGTTCTTC. Amino acids: CATSDLEGASPTYGRSSYNEQFF.

The gene calls are TRBV21-1 and TRBJ1-1. TRBV21-1 is a documented pseudogene. This CDR3 has 13 residues. The CDR3 region has the DNA TGTGCCAGCACCCTTCCCACCAACACTGAAGCTTTCTTT. It translates to CASTLPTNTEAFF.

The V gene is TRBV5-1, the J gene TRBJ2-3; D assignment may be TRBD1 or TRBD2 (5 bases each). Trimming stripped 4 bases from V and 5 bases from J, with 11 bases between. This CDR3 has 13 amino acids. Germline CDR1 SGHRS, CDR2 YFSETQ. The CDR3 nucleotides are TGCGCCAGCAGCCCCGGGGACGAAGATACGCAGTATTTT. This encodes CASSPGDEDTQYF.

In its sample, this clone was seen once. This chain connects TRBV27 to TRBJ1-1; no reliable D call. CDR3 length: 15 amino acids. The V gene lost 2 bases and the J gene lost 1 base, with 11 bases spanning the gap. The germline V gene encodes CDR1 MNHEY and CDR2 SMNVEV (reference sequence). The CDR3 here is CASSLRSPGNTEAFF. The CDR3 DNA reads TGTGCCAGCAGTTTAAGATCGCCCGGGAACACTGAAGCTTTCTTT.

The table lists this clone with a few counts. The CDR3 is CASSQGISNQPQHF. The CDR3 bases are TGTGCCAGCAGCCAGGGCATAAGCAATCAGCCCCAGCATTTT. The chain carries TRBV3-1 (or the pseudogene TRBV3-2) and TRBJ1-5; no clear D. Germline CDR1 is LGHDT and CDR2 is YNNKEL (reference sequence). The CDR3 length is 14 residues. Trimming pared 3 bases from V and 1 base from J, leaving 7 bases between.

The rearrangement links TRBV7-8 to TRBJ2-2; D is undetermined. This CDR3 contains 16 residues. Per germline, CDR1 SGHVS and CDR2 FQNEAQ. Between the trimmed V and J ends, which lost 1 base and 8 bases, there was a span of 17 bases. The CDR3 here is CASSLVNGPELGELFF. Here the CDR3 DNA reads TGTGCCAGCAGCTTAGTAAACGGCCCTGAACTTGGGGAGCTGTTTTTT.

The gene calls are TRBV27 and TRBJ2-1; unclear D gene. The CDR3 contains 12 residues. Germline V gene sequence: CDR1 MNHEY, CDR2 SMNVEV (reference sequence). Deletions cut 6 bases from V and 9 bases from J, with 12 bases between. CDR3 region: CASRESLGEQFF. In DNA form, the CDR3 reads TGTGCCAGCAGAGAGAGCTTAGGTGAGCAGTTCTTC.

This sequence joins TRBV6-6 and TRBJ2-7; 12 bases fit TRBD2. The V gene's germline CDR1 is MNHNY and CDR2 SVGAGI (reference sequence). J gave up 12 bases and V 5 bases, and 11 bases lay outside the gene matches. This CDR3 has 14 amino acids. CDR3 region: CASSPLAGGISGYF. Here the CDR3 DNA reads TGTGCCAGCAGTCCTCTAGCGGGAGGGATTTCCGGGTACTTC.

The V gene is TRBV5-1, the J gene TRBJ1-1; unclear D gene. V was shortened by 4 bases and J by 1 base, with 14 bases between the two germline ends. The germline gives CDR1 SGHRS, CDR2 YFSETQ. The CDR3 spans 15 residues. The CDR3, as DNA: TGCGCCAGCAGCGCGCTCCAGGATCCGAACACTGAAGCTTTCTTT. Its translation is CASSALQDPNTEAFF.

The gene calls are TRBV5-1 and TRBJ2-1; 11 bases fit TRBD2. The V gene end was trimmed by 4 bases and the J gene end by 2 bases; junction bases not matched to a gene: 2. Germline CDR1 is SGHRS and CDR2 is YFSETQ. The CDR3 extends over 15 amino acids. CDR3 nucleotide sequence: TGCGCCAGCAGCCTGACTAGCGGGACCTACAATGAGCAGTTCTTC. Protein sequence: CASSLTSGTYNEQFF.

This clone has just a few counts. The CDR3 DNA reads as TGTGCCAGCAGCTTGCCCCTAGCGGGGACCTACGAGCAGTACTTC. This sequence encodes CASSLPLAGTYEQYF. V gene TRBV5-4 combines with J gene TRBJ2-7, with 9 bases aligning to TRBD2. V lost 1 base to trimming and J lost 2 bases; unmatched junction nucleotides: 4. The germline CDR1 and CDR2 sequences are SGHNT and YYREEE (reference sequence). CDR3 size: 15 residues.

This clone was observed a single time. J is TRBJ2-1 and V is TRBV3-1 (or the pseudogene TRBV3-2); TRBD2 agrees at 13 bases. Per the germline V gene, CDR1 is LGHDT and CDR2 is YNNKEL (reference sequence). The CDR3 spans 15 residues. Losses at the gene ends were 4 bases for V and 6 bases for J; bases not matched to a gene: 3. CDR3 amino acids: CASSRGTSGVNEQFF. The CDR3 coding sequence is TGTGCCAGCAGCCGAGGGACTAGCGGGGTCAATGAGCAGTTCTTC.

This chain links TRBV6-5 with TRBJ2-2; D unclear. Trimming cost V 2 bases and J 5 bases, with 6 bases left between them. CDR3 length: 13 residues. Germline CDR1 MNHEY, CDR2 SVGAGI. The CDR3 nucleotides read TGTGCCAGCAGTTACGTCAGAACCGGGGAGCTGTTTTTT. Its protein is CASSYVRTGELFF.

The gene calls are TRBV20-1 and TRBJ1-5; D is unclear. The germline gives CDR1 DFQATT, CDR2 SNEGSKA (reference sequence). The V and J ends lost 3 bases and 0 bases respectively, with 15 bases between them. The CDR3 totals 16 residues. The CDR3 DNA sequence: TGCAGTGCTAGTTCCGGCAGCCAGTATAGCAATCAGCCCCAGCATTTT. Translated: CSASSGSQYSNQPQHF.

The chain has TRBV4-2 and TRBJ2-7; 7 nucleotides match TRBD2. Germline V gene sequence: CDR1 LGHNA, CDR2 YNFKEQ. This CDR3 is 17 amino acids long. Germline trimming cut 0 bases from V and 0 bases from J; bases unmatched to any gene: 8. CDR3 loop: CASSQDRGRARSYEQYF. DNA of the CDR3: TGTGCCAGCAGCCAAGATCGGGGGAGGGCCCGCTCCTACGAGCAGTACTTC.

The chain recombines TRBV10-1 with TRBJ1-2; D gene uncertain. The V end lost 0 bases, the J end lost 4 bases, and 15 bases lay between the germline ends. The CDR3 is 16 amino acids. Per the germline V gene, CDR1 is WNHNN and CDR2 is SYGVQD (reference sequence). This chain's CDR3 is CASSESADPRGYGYTF. DNA of the CDR3: TGCGCCAGCAGTGAGTCGGCAGACCCGCGCGGCTATGGCTACACCTTC.

This chain connects TRBV2 to TRBJ1-5; D gene ambiguous. The CDR3 runs to 11 residues. The ends were cut back, 10 bases at V and 6 bases at J, with 10 bases in the middle. Germline V CDR1 and CDR2: SNHLY, FYNNEI. The CDR3 DNA reads as TGTGCCACCGGCCTCGCTCAGCCCCAGCATTTT. This encodes CATGLAQPQHF.

CDR3 residues: CASSDRVYYNEQFF. In nucleotides, the CDR3 is TGTGCCAGCAGTGACAGGGTGTACTACAATGAGCAGTTCTTC. The rearrangement joins TRBV2 to TRBJ2-1, with D perhaps TRBD1 (5 bases). The CDR3 runs 14 residues. Trimming took off 3 bases at V and 3 bases at J, with 9 bases between the two ends. Germline lookup yields CDR1 SNHLY and CDR2 FYNNEI.

Written as DNA, the CDR3 is TGTGCCATCAGTGACCATGGGAGGGGGAACACTGAAGCTTTCTTT. This sequence encodes CAISDHGRGNTEAFF. The chain combines TRBV10-3 with TRBJ1-1; D might be TRBD1 (5 bases). The V end lost 3 bases, the J end lost 1 base, and 12 bases lay between the germline ends. CDR3 length: 15 residues. Germline-derived CDR1 and CDR2 are ENHRY and SYGVKD.